This TCR beta chain was retrieved from a study of persistence of HIV-infected CD4 T cells (dated by TCRdb to 2018 to 2020). The study in broad terms: Suppressive ART had been received by participants for a median of roughly 8 years. TCRbeta sequencing assessed the clonality of all cells in each sorted population, while proviral sequencing assessed the clonality of infected cells. Apart from two participants who underwent leukapheresis at a single time point, peripheral blood samples of up to roughly 180 mL were collected from participants at multiple time points. In the cross-participant TCR cluster analysis, eight or nine participants were included for CMV and roughly 7 participants were included for Gag. CMV- and HIV-1 Gag-responding CD4+ T cells were isolated from ART-treated individuals so that antigen-driven clonal expansion of HIV-1-infected cells could be examined.

The immunoSEQ hsTCRB assay version 4 in survey mode was used to sequence TCRbeta repertoires from genomic DNA. For TCRbeta sequencing, genomic DNA was diluted to 8 to 10 ng/uL, with up to roughly 1 ug used per sample. The authors' pipeline ran thus. Analysis of the TCRbeta data was done in ImmunoSeq Analyzer 3.0, and diversity was computed on productive nucleotide rearrangements. Using the Immunarch R package, the improved Chao index served to estimate lower-bound TCR diversity and the Gini coefficient served to estimate clonality. Nucleotide rearrangements that differed but encoded the same CDR3beta amino acid sequence were counted as separate clonotypes. Differential abundance analysis found TCRbeta sequences that were significantly enriched in antigen-responding cells compared with anti-CD3/anti-CD28-activated cells. GLIPH2 grouped TCRs by predicted peptide-MHC specificity, both within each participant and across combined participant data sets. TCRdb carries this immuneACCESS record with in-frame sequences only. Its versions omit some clonotypes, under half of them owing to an unresolved V gene in the studies checked, with the rest unexplained. V, J and clone size reflect that table, while D and trimming were determined from the DNA. The sample yields 8,000 or so clones; 55% to 65% were counted once. The ten largest account for roughly 19% of the sample.

In light of the paper, this sample's treatment or condition label describes: suppressive antiretroviral therapy. Lysates of CMV-infected fibroblasts at around 10 ug/mL were used to stimulate the cells. CD4+ T cells that responded were sorted based on upregulation of both CD40 ligand and CD69. HIV-1-infected adults in whom suppressive ART had been started during chronic infection were enrolled as participants. For at least 4 years, participants had undetectable plasma HIV-1 RNA, below 50 copies/mL. To be included, a participant needed positive CMV serology and a CD4+ T cell count above 400 cells/uL. Before stimulation, PBMCs were isolated using density centrifugation and then depleted of CD8+ T cells. For around 19 hours, the CD8-depleted PBMCs were stimulated with anti-CD28/CD49d costimulation, a CD40-blocking antibody, and enfuvirtide to prevent new infections. Cell sorting was performed on a Beckman Coulter MoFlo Legacy or XDP sorter, and dead cells were excluded with propidium iodide. The QIAamp DNA Mini Kit was used for genomic DNA extraction from samples above one million cells, and the Quick-DNA Microprep Kit was used otherwise.

Findings and caveats that apply to the study as a whole: TCRbeta richness in CMV- and Gag-responding cells was significantly lower than in anti-CD3/anti-CD28-responding cells; CMV-responding cells had higher oligoclonality than CD3/CD28-stimulated and Gag-responding cells. A correlation was observed between TCR oligoclonality and proviral oligoclonality within the same sorted populations. Only a small number of individuals took part in the study, and the range of antigens tested was limited. Enrichment of degenerate expanded CDR3beta sequences was found in antigen-responding cells, suggesting convergent selection of CD4+ responses to CMV and Gag. Bulk TCR analyses could not be restricted to the rare CMV-responding cells that actually carried HIV-1 proviruses.

Notes on this clone: Its antigen target is currently unknown. Base qualities are not recorded, but no much larger clone differs from it by a single base.

Specimen: CD4+ T cells sorted from PBMCs after approximately 19-hour stimulation, collected from a patient who received antiretroviral therapy. The cell subset or site label on this specimen signifies: CD40L+CD69+ CD4 T cells responding to CMV lysate. The sequence was collected from an adult man with HIV who was CMV-seropositive.

The CDR3 has the sequence CATRREGSYNEQFF. The DNA sequence is TGTGCCACCAGACGGGAGGGGTCCTACAATGAGCAGTTCTTC. The V and J segments used are TRBV2 and TRBJ2-1, with 8 bases in between that match TRBD2. For CDR1 and CDR2, the germline V gene lists SNHLY and FYNNEI. Trimming removed 10 bases from V and 1 base from J; the gene matches leave 6 bases unexplained. Measured from the cysteine to the phenylalanine, the CDR3 is 14 residues long. The read is trimmed to its CDR3 DNA, 42 bases read in frame from base 1. The CDR3 plus the reference TRBV2 and TRBJ2-1 genes for the other parts give the full variable domain: EPEVTQTPSHQVTQMGQEVILRCVPISNHLYFYWYRQILGQKVEFLVSFYNNEISEKSEIFDDQFSVERPDGSNFTLKIRSTKLEDSAMYFCATRREGSYNEQFFGPGTRLTVL.